This T cell receptor beta chain was recorded in a study of molecular identifiers for immune sequencing clone quantification. This clonotype was observed at least ten times. From germline, CDR1 is MNHEY and CDR2 SMNVEV (reference sequence). There are 15 residues in the CDR3. After removal of 10 bases from V and 3 bases from J, the junction contained 9 bases not matched to a gene. Via MiXCR, TCRdb re-called the PCR reads, giving one row per CDR3 protein. The table shows around 470,000 distinct CDR3 sequences, with about a fifth occurring only once. J is TRBJ2-2 and V is TRBV27; 9 bases are shared with TRBD1. This receptor was identified in a human donor in good health. Some libraries in this study had Jurkat cell RNA spiked in. Sequenced sample: naive CD8+ T cells from blood, with Jurkat cell RNA spiked in. This sample's subset: FACS-sorted CD8+CD4-CCR7+CD45RA+ naive T cells. The CDR3 bases are TGTGCCACCAGAATCAGGACAGGGGACACCGGGGAGCTGTTTTTT. Translating gives CATRIRTGDTGELFF.